The rows below give T cell receptor beta chains drawn from one sample of a study of T cell responses to AZD1222 COVID-19 vaccine. Profiling relied on immunoSEQ multiplex PCR, and the TCRdb table lists in-frame clones only, not all of them. The sample consists of 130,000 or so clones, over 90% of them appearing once. This specimen consisted of peripheral blood, obtained on day 0 of AZD1222 vaccination. Receptors originate from an adult in good health. The CDR3 runs from the conserved cysteine through the conserved F or W. The D gene is left open where the match is weak. Clone sizes are given selectively: once, few, many, or a class where the clone is expanded.

j_call,v_call,d_call,clone_size,cdr3_aa,cdr3_nt
TRBJ1-1,TRBV27,-,-,CASSLGGDTEAFF,TGTGCCAGCAGTTTAGGGGGTGACACTGAAGCTTTCTTT
TRBJ1-6,TRBV4-2,TRBD1,once,CASSLNPDRGAPHF,TGTGCCAGCAGCCTCAACCCCGACAGGGGTGCACCCCACTTT
TRBJ1-4,TRBV7-9,-,-,CASSQNGATNEKLFF,TGTGCCAGCAGCCAAAACGGTGCAACTAATGAAAAACTGTTTTTT
TRBJ1-5,TRBV2,TRBD1,-,CASTERGPLINQPQHF,TGTGCCAGCACCGAGAGGGGGCCGCTAATCAATCAGCCCCAGCATTTT
TRBJ1-2,TRBV2,-,once,CASSPTTGFFSSNYGYTF,TGTGCCAGCAGCCCGACGACAGGCTTTTTCTCTTCTAACTATGGCTACACCTTC
TRBJ1-3,TRBV5-1,-,-,CASKPGDGNTIYF,TGCGCCAGCAAACCGGGGGATGGAAACACCATATATTTT
TRBJ2-2,TRBV10-1,-,-,CASSPSMNTGELFF,TGCGCCAGCAGCCCTAGCATGAACACCGGGGAGCTGTTTTTT
TRBJ2-3,TRBV9,TRBD1,-,CASSVQQGYTDTQYF,TGTGCCAGCAGCGTCCAACAGGGGTATACAGATACGCAGTATTTT
TRBJ2-2,TRBV7-9,-,-,CASSLVSTGGAGELFF,TGTGCCAGCAGCTTAGTTAGCACCGGTGGGGCCGGGGAGCTGTTTTTT
TRBJ1-2,TRBV18,TRBD1,-,CASSPGQDYGYTF,TGTGCCAGCTCACCCGGACAGGACTATGGCTACACCTTC
TRBJ1-5,TRBV5-8,-,-,CASSRRDTVNQPQHF,TGTGCCAGCAGCAGAAGGGACACGGTAAATCAGCCCCAGCATTTT
TRBJ2-1,TRBV29-1,-,-,CSVDSGSGNEQFF,TGCAGCGTTGATTCAGGTAGCGGCAATGAGCAGTTCTTC
TRBJ1-5,TRBV6-2/TRBV6-3,-,-,CASSPPDQPQHF,TGTGCCAGCAGCCCGCCGGACCAGCCCCAGCATTTT
TRBJ1-2,TRBV3-1/TRBV3-2,TRBD1,once,CASSQRDRGPANYGYTF,TGTGCCAGCAGCCAACGGGACAGGGGACCAGCCAACTATGGCTACACCTTC
TRBJ2-5,TRBV3-1/TRBV3-2,-,-,CASSPPGPQTQYF,TGTGCCAGCAGCCCCCCCGGCCCTCAGACCCAGTACTTC
TRBJ1-5,TRBV27,TRBD1,-,CANGRTTGKGGQPQHF,TGTGCCAACGGGAGAACGACAGGGAAAGGGGGTCAGCCCCAGCATTTT
TRBJ1-2,TRBV19,-,once,CASSTVQGTYGYTF,TGTGCCAGTAGTACAGTGCAGGGGACCTATGGCTACACCTTC
TRBJ1-1,TRBV5-1,-,-,CASSYGQKNTEAFF,TGCGCCAGCAGCTACGGACAAAAGAACACTGAAGCTTTCTTT
TRBJ1-1,TRBV6-1,-,-,CASSVGQGIGNTEAFF,TGTGCCAGCAGTGTGGGCCAGGGGATAGGGAACACTGAAGCTTTCTTT
TRBJ2-2,TRBV7-6,TRBD2,-,CASSRTSNTGELFF,TGTGCCAGCAGCAGGACTAGCAACACCGGGGAGCTGTTTTTT
TRBJ2-1,TRBV11-2,TRBD2,-,CASSPGLAYNEQFF,TGTGCCAGCAGCCCGGGACTAGCGTACAATGAGCAGTTCTTC
TRBJ2-7,TRBV27,TRBD1,-,CASSWDSHSYEQYF,TGTGCCAGCAGTTGGGACAGCCACTCCTACGAGCAGTACTTC
TRBJ2-7,TRBV6-6,-,once,CASSNRPYEQYF,TGTGCCAGCAGCAACCGACCCTACGAGCAGTACTTC
TRBJ2-1,TRBV11-3,-,-,CASSHGWRRSYNEQFF,TGTGCCAGCAGCCACGGCTGGCGGCGCTCCTACAATGAGCAGTTCTTC
TRBJ1-5,TRBV5-8,TRBD1,-,CASSPDRGVLQPQHF,TGTGCCAGCAGTCCGGACAGGGGGGTCCTTCAGCCCCAGCATTTT
TRBJ1-1,TRBV9,-,-,CASSVFLNTEAFF,TGTGCCAGCAGCGTATTCCTTAACACTGAAGCTTTCTTT
TRBJ1-1,TRBV2,-,-,CASSELGKNTEAFF,TGTGCCAGCAGTGAACTGGGGAAGAACACTGAAGCTTTCTTT
TRBJ1-2,TRBV9,TRBD1,-,CASSSTRDRVSYTF,TGTGCCAGCAGCTCTACCAGGGACAGGGTGAGCTACACCTTC
TRBJ2-5,TRBV18,TRBD2,-,CASSPLSSSGLQETQYF,TGTGCCAGCTCACCACTTAGCTCTAGCGGCCTCCAAGAGACCCAGTACTTC
TRBJ1-3,TRBV7-9,-,-,CASSLGDGSGNTIYF,TGTGCCAGCAGCTTAGGGGACGGGTCTGGAAACACCATATATTTT
TRBJ1-6,TRBV13,-,-,CASSLRGPYNSPLHF,TGTGCCAGCAGCCTTCGGGGACCTTATAATTCACCCCTCCACTTT
TRBJ2-7,TRBV29-1,TRBD2,-,CSVEDRGEGTYEQYF,TGCAGCGTTGAAGATCGCGGGGAGGGGACCTACGAGCAGTACTTC
TRBJ1-4,TRBV9,-,-,CASSVLGEGLDEKLFF,TGTGCCAGCAGCGTCCTTGGCGAGGGGCTCGATGAAAAACTGTTTTTT
TRBJ1-5,TRBV7-9,TRBD1,-,CASSSDRGPHSNQPQHF,TGTGCCAGCAGCTCCGACAGGGGCCCCCATAGCAATCAGCCCCAGCATTTT
TRBJ2-3,TRBV12-3/TRBV12-4,-,-,CASSRTLRDTQYF,TGTGCCAGCAGTCGGACTCTACGAGATACGCAGTATTTT
TRBJ2-6,TRBV27,-,-,CASRIAGANVLTF,TGTGCCAGCAGGATTGCTGGGGCCAACGTCCTGACTTTC
TRBJ2-3,TRBV6-5,TRBD2,-,CASSYSTSGGLDTQYF,TGTGCCAGCAGTTACTCGACTAGCGGGGGATTAGATACGCAGTATTTT
TRBJ1-1,TRBV2,-,-,CASNGQMNTEAFF,TGTGCCAGCAATGGACAGATGAACACTGAAGCTTTCTTT
TRBJ2-7,TRBV11-2,-,-,CASSLGGGYEQYF,TGTGCCAGCAGCTTAGGGGGCGGCTACGAGCAGTACTTC
TRBJ1-1,TRBV6-5,TRBD1,-,CASSPGQENTEAFF,TGTGCCAGCAGCCCCGGACAGGAGAACACTGAAGCTTTCTTT
TRBJ1-1,TRBV7-6,-,-,CASSLAQGAYTEAFF,TGTGCCAGCAGCTTAGCGCAAGGGGCATACACTGAAGCTTTCTTT
TRBJ2-5,TRBV7-9,TRBD1,-,CASSLVQGKETQYF,TGTGCCAGCAGCTTAGTACAGGGGAAGGAGACCCAGTACTTC
TRBJ2-3,TRBV10-3,-,-,CAISESSSVRQYF,TGTGCCATCAGTGAGTCATCGTCCGTTAGGCAGTATTTT
TRBJ2-1,TRBV7-9,-,-,CASSLGPIFYNEQFF,TGTGCCAGCAGCTTAGGGCCGATCTTCTACAATGAGCAGTTCTTC
TRBJ1-2,TRBV4-1,-,-,CASSQTGPYGYTF,TGCGCCAGCAGCCAAACAGGGCCATACGGCTACACCTTC
TRBJ1-1,TRBV27,-,-,CASSKQGLNTEAFF,TGTGCCAGCAGCAAACAGGGATTGAACACTGAAGCTTTCTTT
TRBJ1-5,TRBV27,-,-,CASSLSHRSQPQHF,TGTGCCAGCAGTTTAAGCCACAGGTCCCAGCCCCAGCATTTT
TRBJ1-3,TRBV5-8,-,-,CASSSPGLIRGNTIYF,TGTGCCAGCAGCTCCCCGGGCCTAATAAGGGGAAACACCATATATTTT
TRBJ2-3,TRBV6-5,TRBD2,-,CASSYGAGGLTDTQYF,TGTGCCAGCAGTTACGGTGCGGGGGGGCTCACAGATACGCAGTATTTT
TRBJ1-2,TRBV18,-,-,CASSPGPEYGYTF,TGTGCCAGCTCACCGGGCCCTGAGTATGGCTACACCTTC
TRBJ1-2,TRBV27,TRBD1,-,CASSWGQGGYYGYTF,TGTGCCAGCAGTTGGGGACAAGGGGGCTACTATGGCTACACCTTC
TRBJ2-5,TRBV7-3,-,-,CASSLTEGQETQYF,TGTGCCAGCAGCTTGACAGAGGGCCAAGAGACCCAGTACTTC
TRBJ1-6,TRBV5-1,-,-,CASSLGRDSPLHF,TGCGCCAGCAGCTTGGGGAGGGATTCACCCCTCCACTTT
TRBJ1-5,TRBV10-3,-,-,CAISAVDSNQPQHF,TGTGCCATCAGCGCCGTCGATAGCAATCAGCCCCAGCATTTT
TRBJ2-7,TRBV2,-,once,CASREGSYEQYF,TGTGCCAGCAGGGAAGGTTCCTACGAGCAGTACTTC
TRBJ1-5,TRBV6-6,-,-,CASSPQQGTQHF,TGTGCCAGCAGTCCCCAACAGGGAACCCAGCATTTT
TRBJ2-7,TRBV7-9,-,-,CASSKPRTDSYEQYF,TGTGCCAGCAGCAAGCCTAGGACCGATTCCTACGAGCAGTACTTC
TRBJ2-7,TRBV7-9,TRBD1,-,CASSLRPGTGGYEQYF,TGTGCCAGCAGCCTACGTCCCGGGACAGGGGGATACGAGCAGTACTTC